The sequence of this T cell receptor beta chain was determined in a study of cytomegalovirus exposure and HLA in healthy donors. The PCR made use of 60 Vbeta and 13 Jbeta primers. Produced via immunoSEQ multiplex PCR; TCRdb's table is partial and in-frame only. Here the sample spans fewer than 150,000 clones, more than 70% being singletons. This CDR3 contains 14 residues. V lost 10 bases to trimming and J lost 6 bases, with 21 bases between them. Germline lookup yields CDR1 MNHNS and CDR2 SASEGT. The rearrangement links TRBV6-1 to TRBJ1-2; TRBD1 is a possible D gene (5 bases). This sequence originates from a middle-aged man in good health and CMV-seronegative. The sample was PBMCs. CDR3 amino acids: CATGNWQGKDGYTF. The CDR3 region has the DNA TGTGCCACCGGAAACTGGCAGGGTAAAGATGGCTACACCTTC.